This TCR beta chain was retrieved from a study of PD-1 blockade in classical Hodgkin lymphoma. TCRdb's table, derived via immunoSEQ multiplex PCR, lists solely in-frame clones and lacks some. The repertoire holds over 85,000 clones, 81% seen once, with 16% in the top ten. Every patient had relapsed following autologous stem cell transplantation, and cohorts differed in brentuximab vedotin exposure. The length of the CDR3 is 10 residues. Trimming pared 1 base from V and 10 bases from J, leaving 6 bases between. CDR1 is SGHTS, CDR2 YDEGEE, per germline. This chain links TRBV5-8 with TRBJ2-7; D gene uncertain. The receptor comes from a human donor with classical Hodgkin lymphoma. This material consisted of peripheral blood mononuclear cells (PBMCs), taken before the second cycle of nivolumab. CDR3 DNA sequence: TGTGCCAGCAGCTTGAGTTCTCAGTACTTC. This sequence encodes CASSLSSQYF. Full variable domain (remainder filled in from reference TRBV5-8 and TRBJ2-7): EAGVTQSPTHLIKTRGQQATLRCSPISGHTSVYWYQQALGLGLQFLLWYDEGEERNRGNFPPRFSGRQFPNYSSELNVNALELEDSALYLCASSLSSQYFGPGTRLTVT.